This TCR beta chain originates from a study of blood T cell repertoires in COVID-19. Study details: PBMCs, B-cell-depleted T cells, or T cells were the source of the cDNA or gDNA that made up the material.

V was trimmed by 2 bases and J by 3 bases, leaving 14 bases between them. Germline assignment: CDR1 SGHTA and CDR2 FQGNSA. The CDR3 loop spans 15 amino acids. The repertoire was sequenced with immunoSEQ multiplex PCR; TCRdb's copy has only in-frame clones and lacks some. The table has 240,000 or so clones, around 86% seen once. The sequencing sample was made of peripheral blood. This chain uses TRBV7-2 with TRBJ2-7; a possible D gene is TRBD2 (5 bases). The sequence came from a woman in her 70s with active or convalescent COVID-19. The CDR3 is CASSLTSGAIYEQYF. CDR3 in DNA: TGTGCCAGCAGCTTAACCAGCGGAGCAATCTACGAGCAGTACTTC.